This is a list of T cell receptor beta chains from one sample in a study of OX40 agonist ivuxolimab in advanced cancers. Profiling relied on immunoSEQ multiplex PCR, and the TCRdb table lists in-frame clones only, not all of them. The table records roughly 56,000 clones, around 86% of them present only once. Specimen: CD4+ or CD8+ T cells sorted from blood, collected in a trial of the OX40 agonist ivuxolimab. Receptors were obtained from an adult with an advanced solid tumor such as melanoma, head and neck, liver or kidney cancer. Both conserved end residues are part of each CDR3. Fields, in order: D gene, clone size, V gene, J gene, CDR3 protein, CDR3 DNA. D genes are given only for firm matches. The size entry is marked missing in some rows and otherwise reads once, few, many or a size class.

TRBD2,NA,TRBV7-3,TRBJ2-7,CASSLGPAGGIYEQYF,TGTGCCAGCAGCTTAGGCCCAGCGGGAGGGATATACGAGCAGTACTTC
NA,once,TRBV7-9,TRBJ2-5,CASSLSGSQETQYF,TGTGCCAGCAGCTTAAGTGGGAGCCAAGAGACCCAGTACTTC
NA,NA,TRBV5-1,TRBJ1-2,CASSLESGNYGYTF,TGCGCCAGCAGCTTGGAGAGCGGGAACTATGGCTACACCTTC
NA,NA,TRBV21-1,TRBJ2-3,CASSKAQRKNTDTQYF,TGTGCCAGCAGCAAAGCCCAGCGGAAAAACACAGATACGCAGTATTTT
NA,NA,TRBV6-5,TRBJ2-2,CASNGPNTGELFF,TGTGCCAGCAACGGCCCGAACACCGGGGAGCTGTTTTTT
TRBD2,NA,TRBV19,TRBJ2-1,CASSIGLGLAGNEQFF,TGTGCCAGTAGTATAGGCCTCGGACTAGCGGGTAATGAGCAGTTCTTC
NA,few,TRBV15,TRBJ2-7,CATSRDRQGQYF,TGTGCCACCAGCAGAGATAGGCAGGGGCAGTACTTC
NA,once,TRBV27,TRBJ2-3,CASSTQARDTQYF,TGTGCCAGCAGTACCCAGGCTAGGGATACGCAGTATTTT
TRBD1,NA,TRBV5-4,TRBJ2-7,CASSLGTGGFFEQYF,TGTGCCAGCAGCTTGGGTACAGGGGGGTTCTTCGAGCAGTACTTC
TRBD1,NA,TRBV5-5,TRBJ2-1,CASSLTGGRGDEQFF,TGTGCCAGCAGCTTAACAGGGGGCCGCGGCGATGAGCAGTTCTTC
NA,NA,TRBV27,TRBJ1-1,CASSIRGNTEAFF,TGTGCCAGCAGTATCCGGGGGAACACTGAAGCTTTCTTT
TRBD1,NA,TRBV27,TRBJ2-7,CARNPGQVEYEQYF,TGTGCCAGAAACCCGGGACAGGTTGAATACGAGCAGTACTTC
NA,NA,TRBV10-1,TRBJ2-7,CASSGGNEQYF,TGCGCCAGCAGTGGCGGCAACGAGCAGTACTTC
TRBD2,NA,TRBV28,TRBJ2-3,CASSLWGLRELGTDTQYF,TGTGCCAGCAGTTTATGGGGCCTGCGGGAGCTAGGCACAGATACGCAGTATTTT
NA,NA,TRBV19,TRBJ1-1,CATFEAQGTEAFF,TGTGCCACCTTCGAGGCTCAGGGAACTGAAGCTTTCTTT
NA,NA,TRBV10-3,TRBJ2-3,CAISPTLSTDTQYF,TGTGCCATCAGCCCTACCCTAAGCACAGATACGCAGTATTTT
NA,NA,TRBV6-5,TRBJ2-5,CASRPDRQETQYF,TGTGCCAGCAGGCCCGACAGACAAGAGACCCAGTACTTC
NA,NA,TRBV7-2,TRBJ2-3,CASSGGLTDTQYF,TGTGCCAGCAGTGGCGGACTCACAGATACGCAGTATTTT
NA,NA,TRBV6-1,TRBJ2-3,CASIGGGFTDTQYF,TGTGCCAGCATTGGTGGGGGCTTCACAGATACGCAGTATTTT
NA,NA,TRBV21-1,TRBJ1-2,CASSPQTPHRHGYTF,TGTGCCAGCAGCCCGCAGACTCCCCACCGACATGGCTACACCTTC
NA,NA,TRBV4-1,TRBJ2-7,CASHGPHYEQYF,TGCGCCAGCCATGGGCCTCACTACGAGCAGTACTTC
NA,NA,TRBV6-5,TRBJ2-7,CASSLGTTGSYEQYF,TGTGCCAGCAGTTTGGGGACGACAGGATCCTACGAGCAGTACTTC
NA,NA,TRBV6-1,TRBJ2-2,CASSVGHLSGELFF,TGTGCCAGCAGTGTTGGACATCTCAGCGGGGAGCTGTTTTTT
NA,NA,TRBV6-9,TRBJ2-7,CASSDRWSSYEQYF,TGTGCCAGCAGTGACAGGTGGAGCTCCTACGAGCAGTACTTC
NA,NA,TRBV19,TRBJ1-1,CASSTFQGSDTEAFF,TGTGCCAGTAGTACTTTCCAGGGTTCCGACACTGAAGCTTTCTTT
NA,NA,TRBV28,TRBJ2-1,CASRSYRGRSYNEQFF,TGTGCCAGCAGATCCTATCGGGGGCGCTCCTACAATGAGCAGTTCTTC
TRBD2,NA,TRBV27,TRBJ2-7,CASSFRETSGPYEQYF,TGTGCCAGCAGTTTTAGAGAAACTAGCGGACCCTACGAGCAGTACTTC
TRBD1,once,TRBV30,TRBJ1-1,CAWSGGDRLEAFF,TGTGCCTGGAGTGGGGGGGACAGATTAGAAGCTTTCTTT
NA,NA,TRBV7-8,TRBJ1-3,CASSLGEGISGNTIYF,TGTGCCAGCAGCTTAGGGGAGGGAATCTCTGGAAACACCATATATTTT
TRBD1,NA,TRBV5-1,TRBJ1-1,CASSWVQGEETEAFF,TGCGCCAGCAGCTGGGTACAGGGGGAGGAGACTGAAGCTTTCTTT
TRBD2,NA,TRBV10-1,TRBJ2-2,CASSRTSGNTGELFF,TGCGCCAGCAGCCGGACTAGCGGCAACACCGGGGAGCTGTTTTTT
NA,few,TRBV5-1,TRBJ1-3,CASSPAGQSSGNTIYF,TGCGCCAGCAGCCCGGCGGGTCAGAGCTCTGGAAACACCATATATTTT
NA,NA,TRBV5-1,TRBJ2-3,CASSTGDTTDTQYF,TGCGCCAGCAGCACCGGGGACACCACAGATACGCAGTATTTT
TRBD1,NA,TRBV5-4,TRBJ2-5,CASSTKQGALRSAQYF,TGTGCCAGCAGTACAAAACAGGGGGCTCTTAGGAGCGCCCAGTACTTC
NA,NA,TRBV2,TRBJ1-6,CASRGFRNSPLHF,TGTGCCAGCAGAGGATTTCGTAATTCACCCCTCCACTTT
TRBD2,NA,TRBV7-8,TRBJ2-5,CASSLLAGGMRQETQYF,TGTGCCAGCAGCTTGCTAGCGGGAGGAATGAGGCAAGAGACCCAGTACTTC
NA,NA,TRBV10-1,TRBJ2-2,CARTGVLDLVYTGELFF,TGCGCCAGGACTGGGGTCCTTGATCTGGTCTACACCGGGGAGCTGTTTTTT
NA,NA,TRBV5-1,TRBJ2-7,CASSLAQGGEQYF,TGCGCCAGCAGCTTGGCACAGGGAGGCGAGCAGTACTTC
NA,few,TRBV6-1,TRBJ2-7,CASSETRGKYEQYF,TGTGCCAGCAGTGAGACTCGGGGGAAGTACGAGCAGTACTTC
TRBD1,few,TRBV9,TRBJ1-3,CASSGRDSKVGNTIYF,TGTGCCAGCAGCGGCCGGGACAGCAAAGTTGGAAACACCATATATTTT
TRBD2,NA,TRBV4-1,TRBJ2-7,CASSQGLASYEQYF,TGCGCCAGCAGCCAAGGACTAGCTTCTTACGAGCAGTACTTC
NA,NA,TRBV15,TRBJ2-2,CATRDGGTGELFF,TGTGCCACCAGGGACGGGGGCACCGGGGAGCTGTTTTTT
NA,NA,TRBV9,TRBJ2-7,CASSETDSYEQYF,TGTGCCAGCAGCGAGACAGATTCCTACGAGCAGTACTTC
TRBD2,NA,TRBV5-4,TRBJ2-3,CASSHGTSGGLNTDTQYF,TGTGCCAGCAGCCACGGGACTAGCGGGGGGCTCAACACAGATACGCAGTATTTT
TRBD1,NA,TRBV10-3,TRBJ2-7,CAISVDRGNAKSSYEQYF,TGTGCCATCAGTGTAGACAGGGGAAATGCCAAAAGCTCCTACGAGCAGTACTTC
NA,NA,TRBV7-2,TRBJ2-3,CASSEGVRTDTQYF,TGTGCCAGCAGCGAGGGGGTCCGCACAGATACGCAGTATTTT
NA,NA,TRBV2,TRBJ2-5,CASSPPGKETQYF,TGTGCCAGCAGCCCCCCAGGCAAAGAGACCCAGTACTTC
TRBD1,NA,TRBV28,TRBJ1-4,CASSSGQGTNEKLFF,TGTGCCAGCAGTTCAGGACAGGGTACTAATGAAAAACTGTTTTTT
NA,NA,TRBV18,TRBJ1-5,CASSPDRNQPQHF,TGTGCCAGCTCACCGGATCGGAATCAGCCCCAGCATTTT
NA,few,TRBV7-9,TRBJ1-1,CASSLDRSEHEAFF,TGTGCCAGCAGCTTAGACAGGAGCGAGCATGAAGCTTTCTTT
NA,NA,TRBV5-1,TRBJ1-5,CASSLEGRGNQPQHF,TGCGCCAGCAGCTTGGAAGGAAGAGGCAATCAGCCCCAGCATTTT
TRBD1,NA,TRBV10-3,TRBJ1-1,CATRTGGIPEAFF,TGTGCCACCAGGACAGGGGGAATTCCTGAAGCTTTCTTT
NA,NA,TRBV29-1,TRBJ1-1,CSVQLFAEAFF,TGCAGCGTTCAGCTCTTCGCTGAAGCTTTCTTT
TRBD2,NA,TRBV19,TRBJ2-1,CASSRASGRGYNEQFF,TGTGCCAGTAGTAGAGCTAGCGGGAGGGGGTACAATGAGCAGTTCTTC
TRBD1,NA,TRBV6-1,TRBJ1-3,CASSDQQGAGNTIYF,TGTGCCAGCAGTGACCAACAGGGGGCTGGAAACACCATATATTTT
NA,NA,TRBV19,TRBJ2-1,CASSSEHQLYNEQFF,TGTGCCAGTAGTAGCGAGCATCAACTTTACAATGAGCAGTTCTTC
TRBD2,NA,TRBV19,TRBJ2-2,CASSPGGGRYTGELFF,TGTGCCAGTAGTCCAGGTGGCGGGAGGTACACCGGGGAGCTGTTTTTT